The 21 T cell receptor beta chains in this list originate from one sample, sequenced in a study of T cells after posttransplantation cyclophosphamide. Cyclophosphamide on days +3 and +4 followed busulfan-fludarabine conditioning and a marrow graft. Data came from immunoSEQ multiplex PCR; TCRdb stores just in-frame clones and leaves some out. The sample lists under 50,000 clones, around 90% seen once, with 2% to 2.5% in the top ten. The starting material was PBMCs, obtained roughly 59 days after allogeneic stem cell transplant with posttransplant cyclophosphamide. These receptors all come from a male patient aged 60 to 75 who received an allogeneic stem cell transplant from a related donor and was CMV-positive. Some T cells here may be from the graft donor.

The chain carries TRBV5-1 and TRBJ1-2; D remains ambiguous. The CDR3 runs to 12 residues. Per the germline V gene, CDR1 is SGHRS and CDR2 is YFSETQ. V was cut by 4 bases and J by 7 bases, with 11 bases left in between. The chain's CDR3 is CASSIERAGYTF. The CDR3 DNA sequence: TGCGCCAGCAGCATAGAGAGGGCTGGCTACACCTTC.

The chain uses TRBV29-1 and TRBJ1-4; D gene unclear. There are 11 residues in the CDR3. Germline-derived CDR1 and CDR2 are SQVTM and ANQGSEA. The CDR3 DNA reads as TGCACAGGCAGCCTAAATGAAAAACTGTTTTTT. Translated: CTGSLNEKLFF.

The rearrangement joins TRBV11-2 to TRBJ2-5; D possibly corresponds to TRBD2 (5 bases). V gave up 5 bases and J gave up 3 bases, with 19 bases separating them. Germline CDR1 and CDR2: SGHAT and FQNNGV. This CDR3 comprises 16 residues. In nucleotides, the CDR3 is TGTGCCAGCAGCCCTGACCTTGTTGACGGGGAAGAGACCCAGTACTTC. It specifies CASSPDLVDGEETQYF.

This sequence joins TRBV19 and TRBJ2-5, with 7 positions matching TRBD2. Germline CDR1 LNHDA, CDR2 SQIVND (reference sequence). The CDR3 is 14 residues long. Trimming removed 3 bases from V and 4 bases from J; junction bases left unmatched: 5. In DNA form, the CDR3 reads TGTGCCAGTAGTATGGGACTAACAGGAGAGACCCAGTACTTC. This codes for CASSMGLTGETQYF.

The chain uses TRBV2 and TRBJ1-2; 9 nucleotides agree with TRBD1. V gave up 7 bases and J gave up 2 bases; unmatched junction bases: 8. The CDR3 has 15 residues. The V gene's germline CDR1 is SNHLY and CDR2 FYNNEI. The CDR3 loop is CASIPDRGENYGYTF. The CDR3 nucleotides are TGTGCCAGCATTCCGGACAGGGGCGAGAACTATGGCTACACCTTC. Based on the CDR3 plus reference TRBV2 and TRBJ1-2, the full variable domain is EPEVTQTPSHQVTQMGQEVILRCVPISNHLYFYWYRQILGQKVEFLVSFYNNEISEKSEIFDDQFSVERPDGSNFTLKIRSTKLEDSAMYFCASIPDRGENYGYTFGSGTRLTVV.

The chain recombines TRBV10-2 with TRBJ1-2, with 7 bases aligning to TRBD1. Germline V gives CDR1 WSHSY, CDR2 SAAADI. V lost 0 bases, J lost 6 bases, and 4 bases stayed unmatched. The CDR3 sequence is 14 residues long. CDR3 sequence: CASSESGQGDGYTF. The CDR3, as DNA: TGCGCCAGCAGTGAGTCAGGGCAGGGGGATGGCTACACCTTC.

The V call is TRBV7-6, the J call TRBJ2-4, with TRBD1 matching 7 bases. Germline CDR1 reads SGHVS; CDR2 reads FNYEAQ. This CDR3 is built from 15 residues. With V trimmed by 2 bases and J by 8 bases, 9 bases remained unmatched. CDR3 nucleotides: TGTGCCAGCAGCTTACTAGGGGGCAGTGGAGACATTCAGTACTTC. Translating gives CASSLLGGSGDIQYF.

The V call is TRBV18, the J call TRBJ1-1; the match to TRBD1 covers 8 bases. The CDR3 runs to 14 residues. The V and J ends lost 4 bases and 5 bases, in that order; junction bases with no gene match: 6. The germline V gene has CDR1 KGHSH and CDR2 LQKENI. In DNA form, the CDR3 reads TGTGCCAGCTCACAGGACAGGGTCGGTACTGAAGCTTTCTTT. Translation: CASSQDRVGTEAFF.

The chain uses TRBV5-1 and TRBJ1-2; 9 bases align to TRBD1. This CDR3 has 14 residues. V lost 5 bases and J lost 7; bases outside the gene matches: 9. Germline CDR1 and CDR2: SGHRS and YFSETQ. Here the CDR3 reads CASRPDRGEGGYTF. The CDR3 DNA sequence: TGCGCCAGCAGACCGGACAGGGGCGAGGGTGGCTACACCTTC. The full variable domain, completed using reference TRBV5-1 and TRBJ1-2, is KAGVTQTPRYLIKTRGQQVTLSCSPISGHRSVSWYQQTPGQGLQFLFEYFSETQRNKGNFPGRFSGRQFSNSRSEMNVSTLELGDSALYLCASRPDRGEGGYTFGSGTRLTVV.

This clone has only a few counts. This rearrangement joins TRBV7-9 to TRBJ1-4; D not certain. Germline-derived CDR1 and CDR2 are SEHNR and FQNEAQ (reference sequence). V dropped 5 bases and J dropped 7 bases, with 5 bases sitting between them. The CDR3 is 11 residues long. CDR3 bases: TGTGCCAGCAGCGGCAGTGAAAAACTGTTTTTT. This translates into CASSGSEKLFF.

This sequence joins TRBV14 and TRBJ2-3; D gene ambiguous. V was clipped by 0 bases and J by 3 bases, with 4 bases between them. Germline-derived CDR1 and CDR2 are SGHDN and FVKESK. CDR3 length: 13 amino acids. The CDR3 loop is CASSQDRTDTQYF. The CDR3 DNA is TGTGCCAGCAGCCAAGATCGGACAGATACGCAGTATTTT.

This chain links TRBV25-1 with TRBJ2-1; D is perhaps TRBD2 (5 bases). Looked up from germline, CDR1 is MGHDK and CDR2 is SYGVNS. The CDR3 has 16 amino acids. Trimming removed 4 bases at V and 6 bases at J, with 19 bases between. Here the CDR3 reads CASSVTDLGRGNEQFF. The CDR3 DNA reads TGTGCCAGCAGTGTTACGGACCTCGGTCGGGGCAATGAGCAGTTCTTC.

The genes are TRBV5-6 and TRBJ2-3, with TRBD2 matching over 8 bases. Trimming cost V 1 base and J 4 bases; bases outside gene matches: 11. The germline gives CDR1 SGHDT, CDR2 YYEEEE. The CDR3 consists of 17 residues. CDR3 loop: CASSLWVTGLASDTQYF. CDR3 coding DNA: TGTGCCAGCAGCTTGTGGGTGACCGGACTAGCTTCAGATACGCAGTATTTT.

The rearrangement joins TRBV5-1 to TRBJ1-2; D is ambiguous. Per germline, CDR1 SGHRS and CDR2 YFSETQ. The germline V and J ends were trimmed by 6 bases and 5 bases, with 14 bases remaining between them. The CDR3 loop spans 13 amino acids. CDR3 region: CASNPTAGYGYTF. The CDR3 coding sequence is TGCGCCAGCAACCCGACGGCAGGTTATGGCTACACCTTC.

This clone appeared a single time. The rearrangement links TRBV7-2 to TRBJ2-5; D ambiguous. The DNA end is more similar to TRBJ2-7, so the J call may be wrong. In germline, CDR1 is SGHTA, CDR2 FQGNSA. The CDR3 runs to 13 residues. CDR3 residues: CASSFKSSYEQYF. The DNA for the CDR3 is TGTGCCAGCAGCTTTAAGTCTTCCTACGAGCAGTACTTC.

V usage is TRBV28 and J usage is TRBJ1-5; 9 bases match TRBD1. This CDR3 has 14 residues. Germline V gives CDR1 MDHEN, CDR2 SYDVKM. J was trimmed by 3 bases and V by 8 bases; bases with no gene match: 5. The CDR3 nucleotides read TGTGCCAGCGGCGGGACAGGGATCAATCAGCCCCAGCATTTT. Translating it yields CASGGTGINQPQHF.

CDR3 sequence (DNA): TGTGCCACCAGCAGAGATCAGGGAAGCAATCAGCCCCAGCATTTT. Translated, it gives CATSRDQGSNQPQHF. The rearrangement uses TRBV15 and TRBJ1-5, with D perhaps matching TRBD1 (5 bases). In germline, CDR1 is LNHNV, CDR2 YYDKDF (reference sequence). The V end was cut by 0 bases, the J end by 1 base, with 7 bases between. The CDR3 runs to 15 residues.

The rearrangement links TRBV5-1 to TRBJ1-4; D perhaps matches TRBD1 (5 bases). Trimming removed 7 bases at V and 4 bases at J, with 20 bases between. CDR1 SGHRS and CDR2 YFSETQ come from the germline V gene. The CDR3 consists of 16 residues. CDR3 nucleotide sequence: TGCGCCAGCCGATTACTACCAGGGTCGGGTAATGAAAAACTGTTTTTT. Translating it yields CASRLLPGSGNEKLFF.

This chain uses TRBV5-1 with TRBJ2-3; D possibly corresponds to TRBD1 (6 bases). Trimming stripped 2 bases from V and 6 bases from J, with 10 bases between. Germline CDR1 SGHRS, CDR2 YFSETQ. The CDR3 sequence is 13 residues long. CDR3 sequence (DNA): TGCGCCAGCAGCTTCTCAGGGGTTGATACGCAGTATTTT. This translates into CASSFSGVDTQYF.

The chain is built from TRBV13 and TRBJ1-2; TRBD1 might be the D (5 bases). This CDR3 region has 13 residues. V was shortened by 5 bases and J by 8 bases, with 15 bases between the two germline ends. Germline V gene lookup returns CDR1 PRHDT and CDR2 FYEKMQ (reference sequence). The CDR3 loop is CASSRRGVGGYTF. CDR3 coding DNA: TGTGCCAGCAGCCGTCGGGGGGTCGGCGGCTACACCTTC.

This rearrangement joins TRBV9 to TRBJ1-2; maybe TRBD1 (5 bases). Trimming removed 0 bases from V and 4 bases from J, with 10 bases in between. CDR1 and CDR2 from the germline V gene are SGDLS and YYNGEE. This CDR3 has 14 amino acids. The CDR3 protein is CASSVDQGSYGYTF. The CDR3 coding sequence is TGTGCCAGCAGCGTAGATCAGGGCTCCTATGGCTACACCTTC.